The 24 T cell receptor beta chains below all came from one sample that was sequenced in a study of blood T cell repertoires in COVID-19. Sequencing used immunoSEQ multiplex PCR; TCRdb keeps in-frame clones, though not all of them. The sample shows 15,000 to 20,000 clones, around 80% of them seen only once. The sequencing input was peripheral blood. These receptors were taken from a human donor in a cohort sampled during active COVID-19.

The chain recombines TRBV7-2 with TRBJ2-1, with 11 bases that match TRBD2. V gave up 5 bases and J gave up 5 bases; unmatched junction bases: 8. Germline values: CDR1 SGHTA, CDR2 FQGNSA. The CDR3 has 16 residues. CDR3 amino acids: CASSQRGGLADNEQFF. Here the CDR3 DNA reads TGTGCCAGCAGCCAAAGAGGGGGACTAGCGGACAATGAGCAGTTCTTC.

The chain is built from TRBV24-1 and TRBJ2-7; D might be TRBD1 (6 bases). The CDR3 totals 12 residues. Germline CDR1 is KGHDR and CDR2 is SFDVKD. V was cut by 1 base and J by 7 bases, with 7 bases left in between. The CDR3 loop reads CATSDFRGEQYF. The CDR3 DNA reads as TGTGCCACCAGTGATTTTAGGGGGGAGCAGTACTTC.

This chain links TRBV5-1 with TRBJ2-5; the D gene is possibly TRBD1 (5 bases). The length of the CDR3 is 13 residues. V was shortened by 2 bases and J by 5 bases, with 10 bases between the two germline ends. Germline V CDR1 and CDR2: SGHRS, YFSETQ. This chain's CDR3 is CASSLGDRETQYF. The CDR3 DNA is TGCGCCAGCAGCTTAGGGGATCGGGAGACCCAGTACTTC.

This rearrangement joins TRBV10-3 to TRBJ1-1, with 8 bases aligning to TRBD1. V trimming: 4 bases; J trimming: 6 bases; junction bases outside the gene matches: 4. Germline V gene sequence: CDR1 ENHRY, CDR2 SYGVKD. The CDR3 contains 13 residues. The CDR3 region has the DNA TGTGCCATCAGTGGGTCGGGACAGGCTGAAGCTTTCTTT. Protein: CAISGSGQAEAFF.

This clone was seen just once. This chain uses TRBV5-1 with TRBJ1-1, with 8 bases matching TRBD1. The CDR3 totals 13 residues. Germline CDR1 is SGHRS and CDR2 is YFSETQ. V shed 4 bases and J 1 base; nucleotides not matched to a gene: 0. CDR3 sequence reads: CASSTGGNTEAFF. For the CDR3, the DNA is TGCGCCAGCAGCACAGGGGGGAACACTGAAGCTTTCTTT. The whole variable domain, remainder taken from reference TRBV5-1 and TRBJ1-1, is KAGVTQTPRYLIKTRGQQVTLSCSPISGHRSVSWYQQTPGQGLQFLFEYFSETQRNKGNFPGRFSGRQFSNSRSEMNVSTLELGDSALYLCASSTGGNTEAFFGQGTRLTVV.

The CDR3 nucleotides read TGTGCCAGCAGCCAGGCCGGGACTGGACCTATAGCCAAAAACATTCAGTACTTC. Translating it yields CASSQAGTGPIAKNIQYF. The chain links TRBV3-1 (or the pseudogene TRBV3-2) to TRBJ2-4; TRBD2 might be the D (6 bases). The CDR3 totals 18 residues. CDR1 is LGHDT, CDR2 YNNKEL, per germline (reference sequence). Trimming pared 3 bases from V and 0 bases from J, leaving 18 bases between.

The rearrangement links TRBV9 to TRBJ2-2; 8 bases fit TRBD2. The ends lost 4 bases at V and 5 bases at J; junction bases unmatched: 7. CDR3 length: 15 amino acids. Germline V CDR1 and CDR2: SGDLS, YYNGEE. As DNA, the CDR3 is TGTGCCAGCAGCCGTGGTCGCGGGGGGACCGGGGAGCTGTTTTTT. Amino acids: CASSRGRGGTGELFF.

The chain employs TRBV7-6 and TRBJ2-7, with 7 bases aligning to TRBD2. J was trimmed by 0 bases and V by 5 bases; bases with no gene match: 7. Germline V gene sequence: CDR1 SGHVS, CDR2 FNYEAQ. The CDR3 has 15 residues. Written as DNA, the CDR3 is TGTGCCAGCAGCCCTTCGAGGGAGGGCTCCTACGAGCAGTACTTC. This gives the protein CASSPSREGSYEQYF.

The gene calls are TRBV2 and TRBJ2-3; 11 bases agree with TRBD2. The CDR3 extends over 19 amino acids. Germline V gene sequence: CDR1 SNHLY, CDR2 FYNNEI. V shed 6 bases, J shed 2 bases, and the junction held 16 bases outside the gene matches. CDR3 nucleotide sequence: TGTGCCAGCAGGACGCTCCGGGACCGTAGCGGGAGGGCCACAGATACGCAGTATTTT. Translation: CASRTLRDRSGRATDTQYF.

V usage is TRBV28 and J usage is TRBJ1-2; TRBD1 matches 7 bases. Germline-derived CDR1 and CDR2 are MDHEN and SYDVKM. Losses at the gene ends were 4 bases for V and 9 bases for J; bases not matched to a gene: 8. The CDR3 is 13 amino acids. The CDR3: CASSSGQDTSYTF. The CDR3 coding sequence is TGTGCCAGCAGTTCCGGACAGGATACGAGCTACACCTTC.

The rearrangement links TRBV7-6 to TRBJ1-5; 8 bases are a match to TRBD1. J gave up 0 bases and V 5 bases, and 9 bases lay outside the gene matches. The CDR3 consists of 17 residues. The germline CDR1 and CDR2 sequences are SGHVS and FNYEAQ. DNA of the CDR3: TGTGCCAGCAGCCTACAGGGGGGACAGATTAGCAATCAGCCCCAGCATTTT. It specifies CASSLQGGQISNQPQHF.

The chain recombines TRBV4-2 with TRBJ1-1, with D possibly TRBD1 on 5 matching bases. In germline, CDR1 is LGHNA, CDR2 YNFKEQ. Trimming removed 1 base from V and 9 bases from J, with 9 bases in between. CDR3 length equals 12 residues. As DNA, the CDR3 is TGTGCCAGCAGCCAAGCGGGGGTGAAAGCTTTCTTT. Translated: CASSQAGVKAFF.

The chain recombines TRBV10-2 with TRBJ1-2; possible D gene TRBD1, 5 bases. This CDR3 has 14 residues. CDR1 and CDR2 from the germline V gene are WSHSY and SAAADI. Trimming stripped 4 bases from V and 7 bases from J, with 16 bases between. The CDR3 reads CASSAVGAPGGYTF. CDR3 sequence (DNA): TGCGCCAGCAGTGCGGTAGGGGCCCCTGGTGGCTACACCTTC.

The chain is built from TRBV6-6 and TRBJ1-1, with 8 positions matching TRBD1. The CDR3 sequence is 15 residues long. In germline, CDR1 is MNHNY, CDR2 SVGAGI (reference sequence). The V segment lost 0 bases and the J segment 6 bases; nucleotides outside the gene matches: 6. CDR3 bases: TGTGCCAGCAGTTACTCGGCAGGGGGCAAGGCTGAAGCTTTCTTT. Translated, it gives CASSYSAGGKAEAFF.

This clone was counted once. The chain combines TRBV2 with TRBJ1-4; D possibly corresponds to TRBD1 (6 bases). Per germline, CDR1 SNHLY and CDR2 FYNNEI. CDR3 size: 15 residues. V lost 6 bases and J 0 bases, leaving 11 bases between the germline ends. The CDR3 coding sequence is TGTGCCAGCAGGACAGGACTTGCAACTAATGAAAAACTGTTTTTT. It encodes CASRTGLATNEKLFF.

This CDR3 reads CASRGGQIQETQYF. CDR3 nucleotide sequence: TGTGCCAGCAGGGGGGGACAGATCCAAGAGACCCAGTACTTC. This chain links TRBV2 with TRBJ2-5; possible D gene TRBD1, 7 bases. Germline CDR1 reads SNHLY; CDR2 reads FYNNEI. V was trimmed by 6 bases and J by 1 base, leaving 12 bases between them. This CDR3 contains 14 residues.

The chain couples TRBV10-3 to TRBJ2-1; no clear D. Germline values: CDR1 ENHRY, CDR2 SYGVKD. This CDR3 comprises 15 residues. V lost 1 base to trimming and J lost 0 bases, with 7 bases between them. DNA for the CDR3: TGTGCCATCAGTGAGTTGGCTCCCTCCTACAATGAGCAGTTCTTC. This sequence encodes CAISELAPSYNEQFF.

This sequence joins TRBV7-3 and TRBJ1-1; D may be TRBD1 (5 bases). The CDR3 length is 14 residues. Germline CDR1 SGHTA, CDR2 FQGTGA. Trimming removed 2 bases at V and 3 bases at J, with 10 bases between. The CDR3 spells CASSLSGSDTEAFF. In nucleotides, the CDR3 is TGTGCCAGCAGCTTATCAGGGTCGGACACTGAAGCTTTCTTT.

The chain carries TRBV6-2 or TRBV6-3 and TRBJ2-3, with TRBD2 identical over 10 bases. Germline V CDR1 and CDR2: MNHEY, SVGEGT. The CDR3 has 17 residues. V lost 4 bases and J lost 2; bases outside the gene matches: 9. This chain's CDR3 is CASSFNRLAGFTDTQYF. The CDR3 DNA sequence: TGTGCCAGCAGTTTTAATCGACTAGCGGGTTTCACAGATACGCAGTATTTT.

This sequence joins TRBV7-8 and TRBJ1-1; D call uncertain. Germline V lookup: CDR1 SGHVS, CDR2 FQNEAQ. Deletions cut 1 base from V and 0 bases from J, with 9 bases between. This CDR3 has 15 amino acids. The CDR3, as DNA: TGTGCCAGCAGCTTAGTTGAGGCGCTGAACACTGAAGCTTTCTTT. Translated: CASSLVEALNTEAFF. The variable domain in full, completed from reference TRBV7-8 and TRBJ1-1, reads GAGVSQSPRYKVAKRGQDVALRCDPISGHVSLFWYQQALGQGPEFLTYFQNEAQLDKSGLPSDRFFAERPEGSVSTLKIQRTQQEDSAVYLCASSLVEALNTEAFFGQGTRLTVV.

The chain carries TRBV10-3 and TRBJ2-7; D ambiguous. This CDR3 spans 12 amino acids. Per germline, CDR1 ENHRY and CDR2 SYGVKD. The V gene lost 0 bases and the J gene lost 8 bases, with 8 bases spanning the gap. CDR3 sequence reads: CAISESTEKQYF. CDR3 coding DNA: TGTGCCATCAGTGAGTCCACAGAGAAGCAGTACTTC.

The CDR3 coding sequence is TGTGCCAGCAGCTTGGCGCGTAGCTGGGACACTGAAGCTTTCTTT. Translated, it gives CASSLARSWDTEAFF. The chain links TRBV5-6 to TRBJ1-1; D call uncertain. The CDR3 covers 15 residues. CDR1 is SGHDT and CDR2 is YYEEEE in the germline V gene. The ends were cut back, 0 bases at V and 3 bases at J, with 12 bases in the middle.

The chain recombines TRBV28 with TRBJ1-6; D is possibly TRBD1 (5 bases). Germline CDR1 reads MDHEN; CDR2 reads SYDVKM. There are 15 residues in the CDR3. The ends were cut back, 10 bases at V and 4 bases at J, with 17 bases in the middle. The CDR3 nucleotides read TGTGCCACTCTCTTGGGGGACTCTTATAATTCACCCCTCCACTTT. As protein: CATLLGDSYNSPLHF.

This clone was seen only a few times. The chain employs TRBV30 and TRBJ1-2; TRBD1 matches at 8 bases. The V gene end was trimmed by 4 bases and the J gene end by 4 bases; junction bases not matched to a gene: 5. CDR3 length equals 13 residues. Germline V gene lookup returns CDR1 GTSNPN and CDR2 SVGIG (reference sequence). DNA for the CDR3: TGTGCCTGGACAGGGGGCACACTCTATGGCTACACCTTC. Translated, it gives CAWTGGTLYGYTF.